This T cell receptor (beta chain) came from a study of T cells in Graves' hyperthyroidism and ophthalmopathy (dated 2019 in TCRdb). Regarding the study in general: Peripheral blood samples were taken at the time of initial diagnosis, prior to any treatment. Thyroid tissue and blood T-cell repertoires from roughly 6 Graves' hyperthyroidism patients were also compared in the study. Whether ophthalmopathy could be predicted prospectively was tested in an independent validation cohort made up of about 18 hyperthyroidism patients plus 17 patients who later progressed to ophthalmopathy. The paper reports TCR Vbeta CDR3 sequencing of over 120 peripheral blood samples: approximately 41 ophthalmopathy, approximately 74 hyperthyroidism and 17 progressor patients. The 95 to 100 discovery patients were randomly divided into training and test sets at a 7:3 ratio. Once sampling was done, hyperthyroidism patients were given methimazole at a starting dose of 30 mg daily, whereas ophthalmopathy patients were given high-dose intravenous methylprednisolone. A discovery cohort of 95 to 100 patients, roughly 40 with Graves' ophthalmopathy and fewer than 65 with stable Graves' hyperthyroidism, was used to find distinguishing TCR V-J signatures.

The CDR3 holds 13 amino acids from the cysteine to the phenylalanine. Just the 39-base CDR3 DNA is kept, in frame starting at base 1. V is pared back by 5 bases and J by 7 bases, with 14 bases lying between the germline termini. Here is what the overall study found, with its caveats: Blood samples also contained most of the expanded thyroid clonotypes (frequency above 0.001), which suggests that blood repertoires may reflect thyroid immune responses. Sample size was not statistically predetermined, and blinding of investigators to group allocation was not performed. A 13 V-J signature model separated ophthalmopathy from stable hyperthyroidism, with around 88% sensitivity and roughly 82% specificity in cross-validation and 80%/75% in testing. In validation, progression to ophthalmopathy was predicted by the model with nearly 71% sensitivity and roughly 76% specificity, a median of around 5.9 months before onset.

This clonotype was seen ten or more times. No antigen is known for it. There are no base qualities to consult, and no much larger clone falls within one base. Ophthalmopathy patients had moderately to severely active disease, Clinical Activity Score of at least 3, NOSPECS grade of at least 4, and duration under 3 months. The study excluded patients with uncontrolled infections, other autoimmune diseases, pregnancy or lactation. Clinical symptoms, serum thyroxine and TRAb, thyroid ultrasound, and orbital computed tomography formed the basis for the diagnoses. PBMCs were separated from about 10 ml of fresh peripheral blood using Ficoll-Paque density gradient centrifugation. Total RNA was extracted with Trizol reagent, and quality was checked on an Agilent 2100 Bioanalyzer. Amplification of TCR beta CDR3 regions was carried out from RNA transcripts. The TCR CDR3 was subjected to a first round of RT-PCR using the HTBI primer set and the Qiagen OneStep RT-PCR kit. The libraries were constructed in a second round of multiplex PCR and then size-selected and purified. Paired-end sequencing of the libraries was performed with 100 bp reads on an Illumina HiSeq2000. Concerning the study's data processing: SOAPnuke was used to process the raw data, removing reads that contained adapters or uncalled bases, had a mean Phred below 15, or lacked an exact match to the constant primer or identifier. COPE v1.2.5 was used to merge high-quality paired reads, and clonotypes were defined as unique nucleotide sequences. Clonotypes were aligned to IMGT TRBV, TRBD and TRBJ reference segments using MiTCR v1.1. The analysis included only V-J combinations with a frequency above 0.0001, which together covered around 99% of the repertoires. A TCS score was defined as the ratio of F50 (clonal expansion) to E x V (chaos), with BLOSUM62-based TCRdist applied between CDR3 peptides within each V-J. Welch's t-statistics and random forest reduced around 510 V-J features to some 14, which were used in a naive Bayes classifier (R e1071). TCRdb trimmed public reads at Q25 via fastp, called clones via MiXCR and kept in-frame beta chains. Each entry merges the rows of one CDR3 protein and shows their most common DNA and genes. What appears here as the V and J calls and clone size reflects TCRdb's work, not the paper's. This sample holds 490,000 or so distinct CDR3 sequences; just under 20% were observed only once. Over 45% of the sample is held by the ten biggest clonotypes.

This TCR came from a man between 35 and 55 years old with Graves' ophthalmopathy. Source material: blood. In this chain, TRBV12-3 or TRBV12-4 is recombined with TRBJ1-2; TRBD1 is a possible D gene, resting on 5 matching bases. At the DNA level, the sequence is TGTGCCAGCAGTGAACCGGGACTCATTGGCTACACCTTC. Translation gives CASSEPGLIGYTF.